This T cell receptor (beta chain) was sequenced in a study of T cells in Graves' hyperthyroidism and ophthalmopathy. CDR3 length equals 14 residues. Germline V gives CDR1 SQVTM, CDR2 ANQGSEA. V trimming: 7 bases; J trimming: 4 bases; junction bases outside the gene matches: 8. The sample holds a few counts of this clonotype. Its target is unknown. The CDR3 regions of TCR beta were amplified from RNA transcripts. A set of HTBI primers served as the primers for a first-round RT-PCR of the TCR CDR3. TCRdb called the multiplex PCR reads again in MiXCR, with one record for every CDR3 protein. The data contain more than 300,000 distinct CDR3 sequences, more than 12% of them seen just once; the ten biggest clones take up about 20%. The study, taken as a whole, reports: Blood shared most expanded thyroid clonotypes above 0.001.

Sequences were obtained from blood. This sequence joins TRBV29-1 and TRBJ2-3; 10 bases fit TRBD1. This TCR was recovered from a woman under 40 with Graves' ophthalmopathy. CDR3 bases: TGCAGCGCACCCAAGGGGACAGGGGCAGATACGCAGTATTTT. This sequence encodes CSAPKGTGADTQYF.